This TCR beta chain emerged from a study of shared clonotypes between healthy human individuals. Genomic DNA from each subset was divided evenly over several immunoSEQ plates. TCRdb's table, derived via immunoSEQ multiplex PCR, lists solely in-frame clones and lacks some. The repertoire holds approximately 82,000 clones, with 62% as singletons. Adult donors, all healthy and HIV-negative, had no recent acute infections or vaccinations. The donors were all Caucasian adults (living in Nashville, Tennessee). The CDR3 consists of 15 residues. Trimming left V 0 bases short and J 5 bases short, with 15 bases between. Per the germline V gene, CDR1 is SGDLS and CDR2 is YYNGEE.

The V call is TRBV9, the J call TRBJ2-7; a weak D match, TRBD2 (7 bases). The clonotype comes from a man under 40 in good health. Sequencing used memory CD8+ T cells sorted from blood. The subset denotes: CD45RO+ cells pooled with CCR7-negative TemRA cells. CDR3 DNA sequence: TGTGCCAGCAGCGTAGGCGGGGGCCTTTCCGACGAGCAGTACTTC. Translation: CASSVGGGLSDEQYF.